This T cell receptor beta chain was documented in a study of T cells in Graves' hyperthyroidism and ophthalmopathy. Study-wide results and caveats: Most clonotypes expanded in the thyroid (above 0.001) were also present in blood.

From RNA transcripts, TCR beta CDR3 regions were amplified. A first-round RT-PCR of the TCR CDR3 used the HTBI primer set. MiXCR was run by TCRdb on the multiplex PCR reads, yielding one entry per CDR3 protein. The sample consists of 620,000 or so distinct CDR3 sequences, roughly 15% of them appearing once. This clonotype was picked up many times. Its specificity is unknown. The diagnoses drew upon clinical symptoms, serum thyroxine and TRAb, thyroid ultrasound and orbital computed tomography. The CDR3 contains 15 residues. The germline V gene has CDR1 GTSNPN and CDR2 SVGIG (reference sequence). Trimming stripped 0 bases from V and 0 bases from J, with 8 bases between.

This TCR came from a woman aged 45 to 65 with Graves' ophthalmopathy. Sequences were obtained from blood. The chain recombines TRBV30 with TRBJ2-2; D not resolved. CDR3 sequence reads: CAWSVLGSNTGELFF. DNA of the CDR3: TGTGCCTGGAGTGTATTGGGATCGAACACCGGGGAGCTGTTTTTT.